This T cell receptor beta chain was recovered during a study of blood T cell repertoires in COVID-19. Study context: T cells, B-cell-depleted T cells, or PBMCs supplied cDNA or gDNA.

This clone was found a few times. Unmatched junction bases numbered 4, after V lost 5 bases and J lost 0 bases. Per germline, CDR1 SEHNR and CDR2 FQNEAQ (reference sequence). CDR3 size: 14 residues. Generated by immunoSEQ multiplex PCR, the TCRdb table keeps only in-frame clones and is missing some. The top ten clones hold approximately 4.9% of a sample with 45,000 to 65,000 clones, 89% of them seen once. V gene TRBV7-9 combines with J gene TRBJ2-7; 7 bases align to TRBD1. The sequenced material came from peripheral blood. This clonotype was obtained from a man aged 60 to 75 with active COVID-19. CDR3 coding DNA: TGTGCCAGCAGCCCACGGACAGGCTCCTACGAGCAGTACTTC. Translated, it gives CASSPRTGSYEQYF.